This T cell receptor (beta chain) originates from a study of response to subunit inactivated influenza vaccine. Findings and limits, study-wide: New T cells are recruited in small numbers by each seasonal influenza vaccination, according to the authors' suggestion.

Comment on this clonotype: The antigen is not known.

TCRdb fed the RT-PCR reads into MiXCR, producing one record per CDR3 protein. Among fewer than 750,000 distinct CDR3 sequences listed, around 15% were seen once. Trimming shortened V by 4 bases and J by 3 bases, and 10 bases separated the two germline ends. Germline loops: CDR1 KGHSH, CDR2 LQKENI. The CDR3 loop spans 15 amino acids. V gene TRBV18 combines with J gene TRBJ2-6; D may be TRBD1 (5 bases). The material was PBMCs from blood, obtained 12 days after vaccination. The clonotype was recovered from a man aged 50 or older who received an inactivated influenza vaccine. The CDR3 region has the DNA TGTGCCAGCTCACAGTCAGGGATTGGGGCCAACGTCCTGACTTTC. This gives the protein CASSQSGIGANVLTF.